These 20 T cell receptor beta chains came from one sample sequenced in a study of cytomegalovirus exposure and HLA in healthy donors. The PCR was carried out with 60 Vbeta primers and 13 Jbeta primers. Assay used: immunoSEQ multiplex PCR; TCRdb lists only in-frame clones, some missing. The sample includes more than 120,000 clones, more than 75% of them seen just once. Sequencing was performed on PBMCs. Receptors originate from a woman between 40 and 55 years old in good health and CMV-seropositive.

The chain employs TRBV19 and TRBJ1-2; 7 bases match TRBD1. The germline V gene encodes CDR1 LNHDA and CDR2 SQIVND (reference sequence). The trim removed 6 bases at V and 7 bases at J, leaving 11 bases unmatched. The CDR3 sequence is 14 residues long. The CDR3 coding sequence is TGTGCCAGTAGCACAGGGCAGGGGGTTGGTGGCTACACCTTC. It is translated as CASSTGQGVGGYTF.

The genes are TRBV15 and TRBJ2-4; TRBD1 is a possible D gene (5 bases). V was cut by 1 base and J by 11 bases, with 21 bases left in between. Germline CDR1 reads LNHNV; CDR2 reads YYDKDF (reference sequence). This CDR3 is 16 amino acids long. The CDR3, as DNA: TGTGCCACCAGCAGAGTGGGCCAGGGTGATATTTATGTTCAGTACTTC. It translates to CATSRVGQGDIYVQYF. The whole variable domain, remainder taken from reference TRBV15 and TRBJ2-4, is DAMVIQNPRYQVTQFGKPVTLSCSQTLNHNVMYWYQQKSSQAPKLLFHYYDKDFNNEADTPDNFQSRRPNTSFCFLDIRSPGLGDTAMYLCATSRVGQGDIYVQYFGAGTRLSVL.

The V gene is TRBV28, the J gene TRBJ2-7, with 7 bases fitting TRBD1. This CDR3 contains 15 residues. CDR1 is MDHEN and CDR2 is SYDVKM in the germline V gene. The junction had 14 bases not matched to a gene; V was cut back by 3 bases and J by 9 bases. CDR3 region: CASSFRSDRLEGQYF. DNA of the CDR3: TGTGCCAGCAGTTTCCGCTCGGACAGGTTAGAGGGGCAGTACTTC.

This clone appeared once. This chain joins TRBV6-1 and TRBJ1-2; unclear D gene. The V and J ends lost 8 bases and 5 bases respectively, with 15 bases between them. This CDR3 spans 13 amino acids. Germline V lookup: CDR1 MNHNS, CDR2 SASEGT. The CDR3 nucleotides read TGTGCCAGCGTGAGTCGGGTTGCATATGGCTACACCTTC. This gives the protein CASVSRVAYGYTF.

As regards this clone: A junction boundary mismatches the germline segment, possibly from a read error. The genes are TRBV7-7 and TRBJ2-5; tentatively, D is TRBD2 (5 bases). The tail of the sequence fits TRBJ2-7 better, so the J call may be wrong. The CDR3 loop spans 17 amino acids. Germline CDR1 SSHAT, CDR2 FNYEAQ (reference sequence). The CDR3 DNA reads as TGTGCTAGCAGCTTAGCGAGGAGGCTAAGGAATGCCTACGAGCAGTACTTC. Amino acids: CASSLARRLRNAYEQYF.

Written as DNA, the CDR3 is TGTGCCAGCAGCACTGGGGACAGGAACACTGAAGCTTTCTTT. Residues: CASSTGDRNTEAFF. The chain links TRBV7-3 to TRBJ1-1; 7 nucleotides line up with TRBD1. Germline V gives CDR1 SGHTA, CDR2 FQGTGA. The junction had 4 bases not matched to a gene; V was cut back by 5 bases and J by 1 base. The CDR3 consists of 14 residues.

The genes are TRBV28 and TRBJ2-7, with a possible D match to TRBD2 (5 bases). Germline V CDR1 and CDR2: MDHEN, SYDVKM. Trimming removed 2 bases from V and 5 bases from J, with 10 bases in between. The CDR3 is made up of 13 amino acids. The CDR3: CASSLMGADEQYF. The CDR3 coding sequence is TGTGCCAGCAGTTTAATGGGAGCTGACGAGCAGTACTTC.

This clone was observed a handful of times. An end of the junction does not agree with germline; a read error may underlie this. The rearrangement uses TRBV4-2 and TRBJ2-7; D not resolved. The CDR3 covers 12 residues. In germline, CDR1 is LGHNA, CDR2 YNFKEQ. The CDR3 is CASSQDHEVLDF. CDR3 bases: TGTGCCAGCAGCCAAGATCATGAGGTCTTGGACTTC.

The chain has TRBV5-1 and TRBJ2-3; possibly TRBD1 for D (6 bases). CDR1 is SGHRS and CDR2 is YFSETQ in the germline V gene. The CDR3 totals 13 residues. The ends were cut back, 3 bases at V and 6 bases at J, with 11 bases in the middle. CDR3: CASSWRQVDTQYF. The CDR3 nucleotides read TGCGCCAGCAGCTGGCGACAGGTTGATACGCAGTATTTT.

The chain uses TRBV6-1 and TRBJ1-5; 9 bases agree with TRBD1. In germline, CDR1 is MNHNS, CDR2 SASEGT. J gave up 6 bases and V 6 bases, and 3 bases lay outside the gene matches. The CDR3 extends over 13 amino acids. CDR3 nucleotide sequence: TGTGCCAGCAGGGGACAGGGAGGTCAGCCCCAGCATTTT. It is translated as CASRGQGGQPQHF.

The CDR3 spells CASSQGQGNEKLFF. The CDR3 bases are TGCGCCAGCAGTCAGGGACAGGGTAATGAAAAACTGTTTTTT. The J gene is TRBJ1-4, the V gene TRBV4-1; 9 positions match TRBD1. V lost 6 bases, J lost 4 bases, and 3 bases stayed unmatched. Germline assignment: CDR1 MGHRA and CDR2 YSYEKL. The CDR3 has 14 amino acids.

This rearrangement joins TRBV5-1 to TRBJ2-1, with 14 bases identical to TRBD2. The V gene end was trimmed by 3 bases and the J gene end by 6 bases; junction bases not matched to a gene: 5. The length of the CDR3 is 16 residues. CDR1 and CDR2 (germline): SGHRS, YFSETQ. CDR3 loop: CASSWTGTSGSNEQFF. The CDR3 region has the DNA TGCGCCAGCAGCTGGACCGGGACTAGCGGGAGCAATGAGCAGTTCTTC.

The chain joins TRBV4-1 to TRBJ2-1, with D tentatively TRBD2 (5 bases). Germline CDR1 is MGHRA and CDR2 is YSYEKL. This CDR3 has 17 residues. V lost 1 base to trimming and J lost 6 bases, with 19 bases between them. The CDR3 nucleotides read TGCGCCAGCAGCCAAGCCCTACTAGTCTCCGCCATCAATGAGCAGTTCTTC. Protein product: CASSQALLVSAINEQFF.

This chain connects TRBV29-1 to TRBJ2-1; no definite D call. The CDR3 extends over 13 amino acids. Trimming stripped 0 bases from V and 7 bases from J, with 10 bases between. The V gene's germline CDR1 is SQVTM and CDR2 ANQGSEA. The CDR3 loop reads CSVEDSITNEQFF. The CDR3 DNA follows: TGCAGCGTTGAAGATTCTATAACGAATGAGCAGTTCTTC.

This chain joins TRBV7-9 and TRBJ1-1; D is undetermined. Germline V gene lookup returns CDR1 SEHNR and CDR2 FQNEAQ (reference sequence). The CDR3 covers 12 residues. V was trimmed by 3 bases and J by 4 bases, leaving 6 bases between them. CDR3 amino acids: CASSFDTTEAFF. The DNA of the CDR3 is TGTGCCAGCAGCTTTGACACCACTGAAGCTTTCTTT.

The chain employs TRBV5-1 and TRBJ2-7; 9 nucleotides agree with TRBD1. CDR3 length: 14 residues. Trimming removed 2 bases from V and 7 bases from J; junction bases left unmatched: 7. Germline loops: CDR1 SGHRS, CDR2 YFSETQ. The CDR3 coding sequence is TGCGCCAGCAGCTTCATGGGTGGGACAGGGGAGCAGTACTTC. This encodes CASSFMGGTGEQYF.

The rearrangement links TRBV5-4 to TRBJ2-1, with a possible D match to TRBD2 (7 bases). The CDR3 sequence is 15 residues long. Trimming removed 7 bases at V and 2 bases at J, with 16 bases between. Germline CDR1 is SGHNT and CDR2 is YYREEE (reference sequence). The CDR3 sequence: CASAGASGAYNEQFF. The CDR3 bases are TGTGCCAGCGCGGGGGCTAGCGGAGCCTACAATGAGCAGTTCTTC.

This clone was counted only a few times. The chain employs TRBV7-2 and TRBJ2-1, with 11 positions matching TRBD2. Trimming took 7 bases from V and 9 from J; bases not matched to a gene: 11. The CDR3 totals 15 residues. The V gene's germline CDR1 is SGHTA and CDR2 FQGNSA. CDR3 DNA sequence: TGTGCCAGCACTTTTACTAGCGGGAGTGCAGTTGAGCAGTTCTTC. This gives the protein CASTFTSGSAVEQFF.

This clone was observed a few times. The genes are TRBV5-4 and TRBJ2-7, with unresolved D. Germline CDR1 SGHNT, CDR2 YYREEE (reference sequence). Trimming shortened V by 4 bases and J by 0 bases, and 8 bases separated the two germline ends. This CDR3 contains 13 residues. CDR3 nucleotide sequence: TGTGCCAGCAGCGGCGCTAGCTCCTACGAGCAGTACTTC. This translates into CASSGASSYEQYF.

The rearrangement uses TRBV2 and TRBJ2-2, with a tentative D call TRBD2 (7 bases). The V and J ends lost 5 bases and 5 bases respectively, with 18 bases between them. Looked up from germline, CDR1 is SNHLY and CDR2 is FYNNEI. The CDR3 totals 16 residues. CDR3 DNA sequence: TGTGCCAGCAGTCTTACTAGCGACAGGAGGACCGGGGAGCTGTTTTTT. Translation gives CASSLTSDRRTGELFF.